A selection of T cell receptor beta chains follows, all from one sample in a study of cytomegalovirus exposure and HLA in healthy donors. The method was immunoSEQ multiplex PCR; TCRdb's version includes in-frame clones alone and lacks a portion of them. The sample consists of fewer than 350,000 clones, over 85% of them appearing once. Sequencing used PBMCs. The receptor set was obtained from a woman under 30 in good health and CMV-seronegative. Both conserved end residues are part of each CDR3. A D gene is named only where the DNA matches it firmly. A row's size may be missing; if present it is once, few, many or a size class.

j_call clone_size v_call d_call cdr3_nt cdr3_aa
TRBJ2-7 NA TRBV9 NA TGTGCCAGCAGCCTAGGGGCGGGGAGGTACGAGCAGTACTTC CASSLGAGRYEQYF
TRBJ1-1 once TRBV9 TRBD1 TGTGCCAGCAGCGACGACAGGGGAAAAGGGGACACTGAAGCTTTCTTT CASSDDRGKGDTEAFF
TRBJ2-7 NA TRBV29-1 TRBD1 TGCAGCGTTCGAAGGACAGGGTCGGCCTACGAGCAGTACTTC CSVRRTGSAYEQYF
TRBJ1-2 NA TRBV5-1 TRBD1 TGCGCCAGCAGCTTGGAGGACAGGGGCTACACCTTC CASSLEDRGYTF
TRBJ2-1 NA TRBV7-9 TRBD2 TGTGCCAGCAGCCCGAGAGGACTAGCTAACGATGAGCAGTTCTTC CASSPRGLANDEQFF
TRBJ2-3 NA TRBV21-1 NA TGTGCCAGCAGCAAAGAGGGGCTAGCGGGGAGCCTTAGCACAGATACGCAGTATTTT CASSKEGLAGSLSTDTQYF
TRBJ1-1 NA TRBV27 NA TGTGCCAGCAGTTTATCGCTCGGGGGGGACACTGAAGCTTTCTTT CASSLSLGGDTEAFF
TRBJ2-7 NA TRBV30 TRBD1 TGTGCCTGGAGGGGACAGGGAACCTACGAGCAGTACTTC CAWRGQGTYEQYF
TRBJ2-1 once TRBV9 TRBD2 TGTGCCAGCAGCACCACTAGCGGGGGTTACAATGAGCAGTTCTTC CASSTTSGGYNEQFF
TRBJ1-2 NA TRBV10-2 TRBD1 TGCGCCAGCCTGGGACAGTCTGGGGGCTACACCTTC CASLGQSGGYTF
TRBJ2-7 NA TRBV6-1 TRBD1 TGTGCCAGCAGGGTACAGGGGGGCCCCTACGAGCAGTACTTC CASRVQGGPYEQYF
TRBJ1-2 NA TRBV7-9 NA TGTGCCAGCAGCCTCCCCGGGACAACCGAGAGTGGCTACACCTTC CASSLPGTTESGYTF
TRBJ1-1 NA TRBV2 TRBD1 TGTGCCACCTGGACAGGGTGGGTGAACACTGAAGCTTTCTTT CATWTGWVNTEAFF
TRBJ2-7 NA TRBV10-1 NA TGCGCCAGCAGTGACGGCTACGAGCAGTACTTC CASSDGYEQYF
TRBJ1-1 NA TRBV30 NA TGTGCCTGGAGTGTATGGGCAGGGTCGAACACTGAAGCTTTCTTT CAWSVWAGSNTEAFF
TRBJ1-2 once TRBV30 TRBD1 TGTGCCTGGACCAAGGTCGACAGGGGGCTTGGCTACACCTTC CAWTKVDRGLGYTF
TRBJ2-7 NA TRBV5-1 TRBD1 TGCGCCAGCAGCTCCCAGACAGGGGCCTACGAGCAGTACTTC CASSSQTGAYEQYF
TRBJ2-7 NA TRBV5-6 NA TGTGCCAGCAGCTTGGCCGGTATGAGTGAGCAGTACTTC CASSLAGMSEQYF
TRBJ1-1 NA TRBV9 NA TGTGCCAGCAGCGTAGAAGACAGGTACACTGAAGCTTTCTTT CASSVEDRYTEAFF
TRBJ1-2 NA TRBV6-1 NA TGTGCCAGCAGTGACTCTTGGCAGAACTATGGCTACACCTTC CASSDSWQNYGYTF
TRBJ2-3 NA TRBV5-6 TRBD2 TGTGCCAGCAGCTTGAGGCTAGCGGGGTCCCCGGAGTATTTT CASSLRLAGSPEYF
TRBJ1-2 few TRBV9 NA TGTGCCAGCAGCCCGACAGGACCCTATGGCTACACCTTC CASSPTGPYGYTF
TRBJ1-5 once TRBV6-5 NA TGTGCCAGCAGCCGCGTAGGGGATCAGCCCCAGCATTTT CASSRVGDQPQHF
TRBJ2-3 NA TRBV9 TRBD2 TGTGCCAGCAGCTCCGGGACTAGCGGAGGATGGGATACGCAGTATTTT CASSSGTSGGWDTQYF
TRBJ1-5 NA TRBV28 TRBD1 TGTGCCAGCAGCTCGGAAACCGGGACAGGGGTACATCAGCCCCAGCATTTT CASSSETGTGVHQPQHF
TRBJ2-7 NA TRBV12-5 TRBD2 TGTGCTAGTGGAGAACCGGATGGGACTAGCGGGGGGGACTACGAGCAGTACTTC CASGEPDGTSGGDYEQYF
TRBJ2-7 NA TRBV11-2 NA TGTGCCAGCAGTTCTTACTTGGCAGGGCACGAGCAGTACTTC CASSSYLAGHEQYF
TRBJ1-1 NA TRBV7-9 NA TGTGCCAGCAGTTACCCAACCCGGGGGGGCACTGAAGCTTTCTTT CASSYPTRGGTEAFF
TRBJ2-1 NA TRBV7-9 NA TGTGCCATCACGGCGGGGAATGAGCAGTTCTTC CAITAGNEQFF
TRBJ2-7 NA TRBV18 TRBD2 TGTGCCAGCTCACCTCCGGGACTAGCGGGGGGCTCCTACGAGCAGTACTTC CASSPPGLAGGSYEQYF
TRBJ2-7 few TRBV28 TRBD1 TGTGCCAGCAGGGGGACAGGGGGCGCCTACGAGCAGTACTTC CASRGTGGAYEQYF
TRBJ2-7 NA TRBV5-4 NA TGTGCCAGCAGCCCCGGTGGGCTGATCTACGAGCAGTACTTC CASSPGGLIYEQYF
TRBJ2-5 NA TRBV4-2 NA TGTGCCAGCAGCCTCCAGGGATTCCAAGAGACCCAGTACTTC CASSLQGFQETQYF
TRBJ1-5 few TRBV19 TRBD1 TGTGCCAGCGCCTGGGACAGCCGGGATCAGCCCCAGCATTTT CASAWDSRDQPQHF
TRBJ1-2 NA TRBV2 NA TGTGCCAGCAGTTATACAGGGTACTATGGCTACACCTTC CASSYTGYYGYTF
TRBJ2-4 NA TRBV6-5 NA TGTGCCAGCAGTTACTCGTTCAGGGGTGCCAAAAACATTCAGTACTTC CASSYSFRGAKNIQYF
TRBJ1-4 NA TRBV4-1 TRBD1 TGCGCCAGCAGCCTTCGACAGGGGACTAATGAAAAACTGTTTTTT CASSLRQGTNEKLFF
TRBJ1-1 NA TRBV19 TRBD1 TGTGCCAGTAGTATTGGGCGACAGGGCCACGGCCCTGAAGCTTTCTTT CASSIGRQGHGPEAFF
TRBJ2-3 NA TRBV5-1 TRBD2 TGCGCCAGCAGCTTGAGCGGGGCCACAGATACGCAGTATTTT CASSLSGATDTQYF